This TCR beta chain was recovered during a study of control samples from healthy donors and cancer patients. Measured with immunoSEQ multiplex PCR; TCRdb has only the in-frame clones, and not every one. The table shows roughly 400,000 clones, with roughly 90% occurring only once. This clonotype was sampled from a man aged 40-49 years with head and neck cancer. Sequencing used PBMCs.

This chain's CDR3 is CAWSPKTGVSGNTIYF. The CDR3 DNA reads as TGTGCCTGGAGCCCGAAAACAGGGGTATCAGGAAACACCATATATTTT. The chain carries TRBV30 and TRBJ1-3; 7 bases fit TRBD1. This CDR3 comprises 16 residues. The germline V gene has CDR1 GTSNPN and CDR2 SVGIG (reference sequence). V was pared by 3 bases and J by 4 bases, with 12 bases of the junction left unmatched.